This T cell receptor (beta chain) originates from a study of identical twins. Study findings and constraints: Without tracking the same donors, conclusions rested on cross-sectional statistical analysis.

Each CDR3 protein is one row after TCRdb ran MiXCR on the 5' RACE reads. Among approximately 890,000 distinct CDR3 sequences, roughly 12% were seen once, and the ten largest hold around 1.5%. This clonotype occurred a few times. Its antigen is still unknown. Germline CDR1 SGHTA, CDR2 FQGNSA. V lost 1 base to trimming and J lost 5 bases; unmatched junction nucleotides: 7. This CDR3 contains 17 residues. The sample was also linked to a second study, of yellow fever vaccine responses in identical twins.

The specimen was PBMCs. This sequence originates from a woman younger than 35 in good health. V gene TRBV7-2 combines with J gene TRBJ2-3; 12 bases fit TRBD2. The CDR3 region is CASSLGRGLAGLDTQYF. DNA for the CDR3: TGTGCCAGCAGCTTAGGAAGGGGACTAGCGGGTTTAGATACGCAGTATTTT.